This T cell receptor (beta chain) was sequenced during a study of cytomegalovirus exposure and HLA in healthy donors. CDR1 and CDR2 (germline): LGHNA, YSLEER. V dropped 0 bases and J dropped 6 bases, with 12 bases sitting between them. The CDR3 is made up of 14 amino acids. Comments on this clone: Its antigen is not identified.

The PCR contained 60 Vbeta and 13 Jbeta primers. Here immunoSEQ multiplex PCR was the method, and the copy in TCRdb shows in-frame clones only, minus some. The sample has about 120,000 clones; 65% to 85% are singletons. Study-level results: Trimming of TCR beta V- and J-genes showed a link, identified in a later analysis, to a missense DCLRE1C variant. The authors later found TCR association rates varying by HLA locus, with DRB1 most and HLA-C fewest.

The receptor comes from a man aged 30 to 39 in good health and CMV-seropositive. The specimen was PBMCs. The chain carries TRBV4-3 and TRBJ2-7, with a possible D match to TRBD2 (6 bases). The chain's CDR3 is CASSQDYPEGEQYF. CDR3 sequence (DNA): TGCGCCAGCAGCCAAGATTACCCGGAGGGCGAGCAGTACTTC.